This T cell receptor beta chain was retrieved from a study of early T cells in non-severe SARS-CoV-2 infection. Overall study: The input, bulk RNA from unsorted whole blood, was sequenced, and chains were unpaired.

This clonotype was found many times. Its antigen is unknown. Overall study findings and caveats: VDJdb-based matching was biased toward anti-spike CD8 responses and missed private and CD4 specificities.

The V end lost 9 bases, the J end lost 7 bases, and 21 bases lay between the germline ends. The CDR3 is 14 residues long. CDR1 and CDR2 (germline): KGHDR, SFDVKD. Each single cDNA molecule received a unique molecular identifier. In TCRdb, the 5' RACE reads were re-called with MiXCR into one record per CDR3 protein. The data show nearly 45,000 distinct CDR3 sequences, with around a tenth seen just once and 21% held by the top ten. This receptor was taken from an adult who was a healthcare worker with PCR-confirmed SARS-CoV-2 infection or an uninfected control (not recorded which). V is TRBV24-1 and J is TRBJ2-7; the D is unclear. Input material: whole blood. CDR3 sequence (DNA): TGTGCCACCGGTCCGGAAAACGGCATACAGGAGCAGTACTTC. Protein sequence: CATGPENGIQEQYF.